This T cell receptor beta chain is drawn from a study of post-analysis software for immune sequencing data. The TCR beta cDNA libraries carried unique molecular identifiers. About 500,000 cDNA molecules were obtained per 1 to 10 million input T cells. From the PCR reads, TCRdb called clonotypes with MiXCR, one entry per CDR3 protein. The table lists some 690,000 distinct CDR3 sequences, around 60% of them singletons. This CDR3 contains 16 residues. The ends lost 8 bases at V and 0 bases at J; junction bases unmatched: 9. Germline V gives CDR1 SNHLY, CDR2 FYNNEI. Study-wide findings and caveats: Significantly lower normalized Chao1 diversity was found in patients with multiple sclerosis relative to controls. About five TRBV segments, including TRBV5-6, TRBV5-1 and TRBV20-1, were more frequent in patients than controls. Strong co-clustering by F measure linked samples that shared a preparation batch.

About this clonotype itself: Antigen unknown.

The chain employs TRBV2 and TRBJ2-1, with TRBD2 matching 8 bases. Source material: blood. The clonotype originates from a girl aged 2 to 9 with multiple sclerosis. In DNA, the CDR3 is TGTGCCAGCGCCCAGCGGGGGAATCCCTCCTACAATGAGCAGTTCTTC. Amino acids: CASAQRGNPSYNEQFF.